Each of the 23 T cell receptor beta chains below was sequenced from the same sample in a study of beta chain features in type 1 diabetes. Reverse transcribing all isolated RNA meant expressed TCRB transcripts were sequenced. Clones were read by immunoSEQ multiplex PCR, and TCRdb kept only the in-frame ones, dropping some. The sample gives around 250,000 clones, 27% of which show up once; about 3.9% is in the top ten. The sequencing input was central memory CD4+ T cells from blood. All receptors come from a man aged 25-45 years in good health.

This chain connects TRBV5-1 to TRBJ2-5; possible D gene TRBD1, 6 bases. V lost 0 bases and J 4 bases, leaving 16 bases between the germline ends. This CDR3 spans 16 amino acids. CDR1 is SGHRS, CDR2 YFSETQ, per germline. DNA for the CDR3: TGCGCCAGCAGCTTGGATTACGGACAGCCGGGAGAGACCCAGTACTTC. Amino acids: CASSLDYGQPGETQYF.

In this sample, this clone turned up a few times. The chain links TRBV10-3 to TRBJ2-3; 10 nucleotides match TRBD1. V shed 10 bases, J shed 5 bases, and the junction held 6 bases outside the gene matches. Germline CDR1 reads ENHRY; CDR2 reads SYGVKD. The CDR3 is made up of 13 amino acids. Here the CDR3 reads CATGGTGEDTQYF. CDR3 nucleotides: TGTGCCACAGGGGGGACAGGGGAAGATACGCAGTATTTT.

V gene TRBV9 combines with J gene TRBJ2-7; 8 positions match TRBD1. The junction had 5 bases not matched to a gene; V was cut back by 0 bases and J by 3 bases. The germline V gene has CDR1 SGDLS and CDR2 YYNGEE. The CDR3 length is 15 residues. This CDR3 reads CASSVATGGIYEQYF. The CDR3 nucleotides read TGTGCCAGCAGCGTAGCCACAGGGGGGATCTACGAGCAGTACTTC.

This clone appeared a few times. V usage is TRBV11-2 and J usage is TRBJ2-5, with D possibly being TRBD1 or TRBD2 (5 bases each). From germline, CDR1 is SGHAT and CDR2 FQNNGV. The CDR3 is 14 amino acids. Trimming took 4 bases from V and 4 from J, leaving 13 bases between them. CDR3 residues: CASSSGAGPETQYF. The CDR3 DNA is TGTGCCAGCAGCTCCGGGGCAGGCCCAGAGACCCAGTACTTC.

This clone was observed a handful of times. This chain connects TRBV7-9 to TRBJ2-1; 10 nucleotides agree with TRBD2. CDR1 is SEHNR, CDR2 FQNEAQ, per germline (reference sequence). The ends lost 5 bases at V and 10 bases at J; junction bases unmatched: 14. The CDR3 covers 16 residues. The CDR3 nucleotides read TGTGCCAGCAGCCTCCCTAGGAGCGGGAGGGCCGCGGAGCAGTTCTTC. It translates to CASSLPRSGRAAEQFF.

This clone was recorded many times. The DNA for the CDR3 is TGTGCCAGCAGTTACTCGATTCCGAACACTGAAGCTTTCTTT. This encodes CASSYSIPNTEAFF. The chain joins TRBV6-5 to TRBJ1-1; D gene ambiguous. The V gene lost 0 bases and the J gene lost 1 base, with 6 bases spanning the gap. CDR3 length equals 14 residues. Germline lookup yields CDR1 MNHEY and CDR2 SVGAGI.

This CDR3 is CASSPRTSGSNEQFF. The CDR3 DNA follows: TGCGCCAGCAGCCCCCGGACTAGCGGGAGCAATGAGCAGTTCTTC. The chain has TRBV5-1 and TRBJ2-1; 13 bases agree with TRBD2. Germline V lookup: CDR1 SGHRS, CDR2 YFSETQ. V dropped 4 bases and J dropped 6; count of bases not matched to a gene: 4. The CDR3 has 15 residues.

This clone appeared a few times. The genes are TRBV25-1 and TRBJ2-1; 9 bases are a match to TRBD1. The CDR3 is made up of 12 amino acids. CDR1 MGHDK and CDR2 SYGVNS come from the germline V gene. The ends lost 2 bases at V and 12 bases at J; junction bases unmatched: 2. The CDR3 sequence is CASSEQGQGQFF. DNA of the CDR3: TGTGCCAGCAGTGAACAGGGACAGGGGCAGTTCTTC.

This clone was seen a handful of times. The CDR3 DNA is TGTGCCAGCAGCTTAGATCTAGGTCTGAGCAATCAGCCCCAGCATTTT. This sequence encodes CASSLDLGLSNQPQHF. The chain links TRBV7-8 to TRBJ1-5; no definite D call. The CDR3 spans 16 residues. Trimming took off 1 base at V and 1 base at J, with 11 bases between the two ends. Germline-derived CDR1 and CDR2 are SGHVS and FQNEAQ. Complete variable domain (other parts from reference TRBV7-8 and TRBJ1-5): GAGVSQSPRYKVAKRGQDVALRCDPISGHVSLFWYQQALGQGPEFLTYFQNEAQLDKSGLPSDRFFAERPEGSVSTLKIQRTQQEDSAVYLCASSLDLGLSNQPQHFGDGTRLSIL.

This clone has ten or more counts. The chain employs TRBV30 and TRBJ2-7, with D perhaps TRBD1 (5 bases). The V gene lost 0 bases and the J gene lost 0 bases, with 9 bases spanning the gap. Germline V gives CDR1 GTSNPN, CDR2 SVGIG (reference sequence). The CDR3 consists of 14 residues. The DNA of the CDR3 is TGTGCCTGGAGTGTGAAGGGGATCTCCTACGAGCAGTACTTC. It yields the protein CAWSVKGISYEQYF.

This clone was recorded at least ten times. The chain is built from TRBV6-1 and TRBJ2-3; D is ambiguous. The CDR3 contains 13 residues. V gave up 6 bases and J gave up 4 bases, with 11 bases separating them. Germline V gives CDR1 MNHNS, CDR2 SASEGT. DNA of the CDR3: TGTGCCAGCAGGATGGGGTTGGCAGATACGCAGTATTTT. This codes for CASRMGLADTQYF.

This sequence joins TRBV30 and TRBJ2-6; D not resolved. The CDR3 has 13 residues. Trimming left V 3 bases short and J 2 bases short, with 5 bases between. Germline-derived CDR1 and CDR2 are GTSNPN and SVGIG (reference sequence). The CDR3 DNA is TGTGCCTGGAGATTAGCTGGGGCCAACGTCCTGACTTTC. Its translation: CAWRLAGANVLTF.

J is TRBJ2-3 and V is TRBV5-4; 7 bases match TRBD1. J gave up 0 bases and V 4 bases, and 11 bases lay outside the gene matches. The V gene's germline CDR1 is SGHNT and CDR2 YYREEE (reference sequence). The CDR3 extends over 17 amino acids. In DNA form, the CDR3 reads TGTGCCAGCAGCCCCACGCGGACAGGAGGAAGCACAGATACGCAGTATTTT. This translates into CASSPTRTGGSTDTQYF.

There are a few counts of this clone. The DNA of the CDR3 is TGTGCCTGGAGTTCCAGGTTGGGGGCTTTCTTT. Protein sequence: CAWSSRLGAFF. J is TRBJ1-1 and V is TRBV30; D is unclear. Trimming removed 2 bases at V and 11 bases at J, with 12 bases between. This CDR3 has 11 residues. Germline CDR1 GTSNPN, CDR2 SVGIG (reference sequence).

J is TRBJ2-7 and V is TRBV5-1; D is perhaps TRBD1 or TRBD2 (5 bases each). This CDR3 comprises 16 residues. CDR1 is SGHRS, CDR2 YFSETQ, per germline. Trimming removed 7 bases at V and 0 bases at J, with 20 bases between. In DNA, the CDR3 is TGCGCCAGCGCCCCGGGACCGAGACAGAACTCCTACGAGCAGTACTTC. Translated, it gives CASAPGPRQNSYEQYF.

V is TRBV30 and J is TRBJ2-3; D uncertain. The CDR3 contains 13 residues. V dropped 0 bases and J dropped 4 bases, with 8 bases sitting between them. The germline CDR1 and CDR2 sequences are GTSNPN and SVGIG (reference sequence). CDR3 DNA sequence: TGTGCCTGGAGTGTCCTGGGTGCAGATACGCAGTATTTT. Translating gives CAWSVLGADTQYF.

This clone has ten or more counts. The chain is built from TRBV19 and TRBJ2-6, with D perhaps being TRBD1 or TRBD2 (5 bases each). Looked up from germline, CDR1 is LNHDA and CDR2 is SQIVND (reference sequence). The CDR3 contains 15 residues. V was trimmed by 3 bases and J by 0 bases, leaving 6 bases between them. The CDR3 here is CASSMRGSGANVLTF. For the CDR3, the DNA is TGTGCCAGTAGTATGAGGGGCTCTGGGGCCAACGTCCTGACTTTC.

The chain carries TRBV9 and TRBJ1-5; D is ambiguous. The CDR3 runs to 15 residues. The germline gives CDR1 SGDLS, CDR2 YYNGEE. V was pared by 2 bases and J by 0 bases, with 9 bases between. CDR3 in DNA: TGTGCCAGCAGCGTGGTTTTCGTTAGCAATCAGCCCCAGCATTTT. This codes for CASSVVFVSNQPQHF.

This clone has a handful of counts. This sequence joins TRBV7-9 and TRBJ2-5; 9 bases are a match to TRBD1. The ends lost 4 bases at V and 5 bases at J; junction bases unmatched: 8. This CDR3 has 15 amino acids. In germline, CDR1 is SEHNR, CDR2 FQNEAQ (reference sequence). DNA of the CDR3: TGTGCCAGCAGCTCGGGGGACAGGGTCTGGGAGACCCAGTACTTC. It encodes CASSSGDRVWETQYF.

In its sample, this clone was seen many times. The chain recombines TRBV7-9 with TRBJ2-3; D gene unclear. Trimming took off 5 bases at V and 8 bases at J, with 14 bases between the two ends. The CDR3 covers 13 residues. The germline V gene encodes CDR1 SEHNR and CDR2 FQNEAQ (reference sequence). The CDR3 loop reads CASSHDAIATQYF. As DNA, the CDR3 is TGTGCCAGCAGCCATGATGCAATCGCTACGCAGTATTTT.

This chain connects TRBV30 to TRBJ2-5; D may be TRBD2 (6 bases). The end of the DNA is better explained by TRBJ2-7, so the J call may be wrong. The germline V gene encodes CDR1 GTSNPN and CDR2 SVGIG (reference sequence). The CDR3 spans 14 residues. The CDR3 here is CAWSVSGTSYEQYF. CDR3 in DNA: TGTGCCTGGAGTGTAAGTGGGACTTCCTACGAGCAGTACTTC.

The chain links TRBV5-1 to TRBJ2-5; D not certain. V lost 1 base, J lost 3 bases, and 10 bases lay in between. Germline V lookup: CDR1 SGHRS, CDR2 YFSETQ. CDR3 length: 14 residues. CDR3 loop: CASSLSRTKETQYF. CDR3 nucleotides: TGCGCCAGCAGCTTGTCCCGTACCAAAGAGACCCAGTACTTC.

The chain combines TRBV6-1 with TRBJ2-5; maybe TRBD2 (7 bases). Germline V CDR1 and CDR2: MNHNS, SASEGT. The CDR3 is 14 residues long. The V and J ends lost 11 bases and 3 bases respectively, with 19 bases between them. The CDR3 protein is CAGTFRDYKETQYF. The CDR3 DNA is TGTGCCGGGACATTTAGGGACTACAAAGAGACCCAGTACTTC.